This T cell receptor (beta chain) was sequenced in a study of blood T cell repertoires in COVID-19. Looking at the study overall: The United States, Italy and Spain were the sources of the acute and convalescent COVID-19 samples. T cells, B-cell-depleted T cells, or PBMCs provided the cDNA or gDNA that served as material.

Seattle researchers signed up patients amid active infection and tracked them longitudinally. Original processing notes: Amplifying reference gene primers gave estimates of nucleated cell counts. TCRdb keeps only in-frame clones here, not all; method: immunoSEQ multiplex PCR. V and J calls plus clone size are reproduced from that table; the DNA served to infer D and trimming. The data contain 200,000 to 250,000 clones, 84% of them seen just once; the ten biggest clones take up roughly 7.8%. Germline assignment: CDR1 SGDLS and CDR2 YYNGEE. V was shortened by 0 bases and J by 9 bases, with 12 bases between the two germline ends. This CDR3 is 13 amino acids long.

The chain recombines TRBV9 with TRBJ1-1; D is perhaps TRBD1 (6 bases). The source material was peripheral blood. This TCR came from an elderly woman with COVID-19, enrolled during active disease. In DNA form, the CDR3 reads TGTGCCAGCAGCGTAGCACAGGGATCTAAAGCTTTCTTT. Its translation is CASSVAQGSKAFF. Full variable domain (remainder filled in from reference TRBV9 and TRBJ1-1): DSGVTQTPKHLITATGQRVTLRCSPRSGDLSVYWYQQSLDQGLQFLIQYYNGEERAKGNILERFSAQQFPDLHSELNLSSLELGDSALYFCASSVAQGSKAFFGQGTRLTVV.